The clone carrying this T cell receptor beta chain was seen only a few times. The antigen is not known. Compared with germline, one end of the junction differs, possibly owing to a read error. The data belong to a study of persistence of HIV-infected CD4 T cells. The CDR3 length is 15 residues. Germline lookup yields CDR1 SGHVS and CDR2 FQNEAQ. The libraries were made with immunoSEQ version 4 in survey mode. TCRdb's table, derived via immunoSEQ multiplex PCR, lists solely in-frame clones and lacks some. The sample has 50,000 or so clones, more than 70% seen once. The stimulus was lysate of CMV-infected fibroblasts, around 10 ug/mL. Sorted nonresponding memory CD4+ T cells were CD40L-negative, CD69-negative, CD45RO-high.

The rearrangement uses TRBV7-8 and TRBJ2-7; D possibly uses TRBD1 or TRBD2 (5 bases each). The sequence was obtained from an adult man with HIV who was CMV-seropositive. The sample was CD4+ T cells sorted from PBMCs after approximately 19-hour stimulation, taken from a patient who received antiretroviral therapy. The CDR3 DNA follows: TGTGCCAGCAGCCACCGGGACGGAGTGTTTACGAGCCGGGACTTC. Residues: CASSHRDGVFTSRDF.